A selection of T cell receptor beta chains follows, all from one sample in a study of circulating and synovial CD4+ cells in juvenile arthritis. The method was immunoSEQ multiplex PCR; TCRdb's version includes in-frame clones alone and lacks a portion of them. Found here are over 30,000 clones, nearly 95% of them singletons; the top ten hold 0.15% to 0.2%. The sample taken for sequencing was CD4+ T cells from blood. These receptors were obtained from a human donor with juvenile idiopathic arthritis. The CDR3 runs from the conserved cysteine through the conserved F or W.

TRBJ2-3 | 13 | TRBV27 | CASSFTGTDTQYF
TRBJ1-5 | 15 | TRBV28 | CASIKRGRGHQPQHF
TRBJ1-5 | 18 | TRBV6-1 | CASSGGTGRVYSNQPQHF
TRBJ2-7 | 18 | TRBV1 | CTSSQDGLAGDVLDEQYF
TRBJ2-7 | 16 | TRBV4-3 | CASSQVSGVPGYEQYF
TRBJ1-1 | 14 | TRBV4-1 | CASSHPTGNTEAFF
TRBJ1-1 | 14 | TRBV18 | CASSPRGGNTEAFF
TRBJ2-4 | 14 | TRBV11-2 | CASSLSIAAGIQYF
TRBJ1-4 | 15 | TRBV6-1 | CASKFGAGPNEKLFF
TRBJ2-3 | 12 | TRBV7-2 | CASSFPGDTQYF
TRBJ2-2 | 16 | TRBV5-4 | CASSLGTSVRMGELFF
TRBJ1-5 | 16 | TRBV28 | CASMSLGASSNQPQHF
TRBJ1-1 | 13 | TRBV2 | CASTPNGDTEAFF
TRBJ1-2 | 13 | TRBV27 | CASKMGGDYGYTF
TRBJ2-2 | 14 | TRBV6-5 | CASRRQGLTGELFF
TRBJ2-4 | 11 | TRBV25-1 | CATAVKNIQYF
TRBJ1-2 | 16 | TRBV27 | CASSLGGPDVNYGYTF
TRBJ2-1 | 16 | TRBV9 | CASSVDGTKGNNEQFF
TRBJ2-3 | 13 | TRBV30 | CAWTRTSTDTQYF
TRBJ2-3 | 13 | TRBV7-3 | CASSFQQLDTQYF
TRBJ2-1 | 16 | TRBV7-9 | CASSLAVAGDYNEQFF
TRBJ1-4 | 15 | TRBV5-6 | CASSPIGGADEKLFF
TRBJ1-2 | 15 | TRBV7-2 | CASSPTLVANYGYTF
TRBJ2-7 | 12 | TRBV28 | CASSLGSYEQYF
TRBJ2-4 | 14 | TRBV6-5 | CASFDRGPKNIQYF
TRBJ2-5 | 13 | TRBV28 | CASSFGGLETQYF
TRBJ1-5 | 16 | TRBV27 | CASRSPSANSNQPQHF
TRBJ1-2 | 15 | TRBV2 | CASRAEQGANYGYTF
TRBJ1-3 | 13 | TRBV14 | CASSQDRANTIYF
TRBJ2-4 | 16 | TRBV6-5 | CASSYSTGGGRNIQYF
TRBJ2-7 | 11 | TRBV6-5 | CASRGPYEQYF
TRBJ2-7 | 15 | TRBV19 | CASSIGGLRGDEQYF
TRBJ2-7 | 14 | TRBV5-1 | CASSLGLAGGEQYF
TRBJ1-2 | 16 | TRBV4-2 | CASSQDQAQGALGYTF
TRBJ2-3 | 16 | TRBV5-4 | CASSFGSGTSTDTQYF
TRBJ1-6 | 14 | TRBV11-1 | CASSLEKGNSPLHF
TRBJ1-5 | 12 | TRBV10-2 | CASSPITGPQHF
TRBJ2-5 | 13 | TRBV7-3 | CASSLGQRETQYF
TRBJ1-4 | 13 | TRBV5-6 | CASSSIGNEKLFF
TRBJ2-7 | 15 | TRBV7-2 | CASSPRPGHPYEQYF
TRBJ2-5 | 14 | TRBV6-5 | CASSTRGGQETQYF
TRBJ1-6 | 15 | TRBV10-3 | CAISGPGTDNSPLHF
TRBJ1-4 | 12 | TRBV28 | CASSQGAEKLFF
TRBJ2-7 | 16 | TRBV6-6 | CASSYDLLAGGSEQYF
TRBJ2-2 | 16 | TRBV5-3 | CARRYARTSDTGELFF
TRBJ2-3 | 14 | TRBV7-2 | CASRVQQGTDTQYF
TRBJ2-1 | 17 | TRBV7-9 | CASSFPASGRRYNEQFF
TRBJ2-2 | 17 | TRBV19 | CASSTSGTSGLSGELFF
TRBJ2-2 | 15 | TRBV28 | CASSSSGTEIKELFF